The next 24 T cell receptor beta chains were all read from a single sample in a study of post-analysis software for immune sequencing data (dated by TCRdb to the mid-2010s). Preparation of the library involved PCR. TCRdb lists the instrument as Illumina HiSeq 2500. Unique molecular identifiers were incorporated into TCR beta cDNA libraries to reduce PCR and sequencing biases. TCRdb reanalyzed the raw reads on its own, using fastp at Q25 for trimming and MiXCR for clone calling, and kept in-frame beta chains. Every distinct CDR3 protein forms one entry, paired with its most common genes and DNA. The sample data list hundreds of thousands of distinct CDR3 sequences, and approximately 53% of these were observed just once. The leading ten clones occupy approximately 4.5% of the sample. No cognate antigen is known for these TCRs. General study outcomes and caveats: Significantly higher frequencies in patients than in controls were found for several TRBV segments, including TRBV5-6, TRBV5-1 and TRBV20-1.

The sample comprised blood. All receptors come from a girl aged 5-17 years with multiple sclerosis.

The chain has TRBV4-2 and TRBJ2-1; D perhaps matches TRBD2 (6 bases). Trimming pared 1 base from V and 13 bases from J, leaving 14 bases between. CDR1 and CDR2 from the germline V gene are LGHNA and YNFKEQ. This CDR3 comprises 13 residues. The CDR3 bases are TGTGCCAGCAGCCAAGCGTTGGAGGGAGGACAGTTCTTC. This gives the protein CASSQALEGGQFF.

The chain combines TRBV12-3 or TRBV12-4 with TRBJ1-2; TRBD1 agrees at 11 bases. This CDR3 contains 16 residues. V lost 5 bases and J lost 2; bases outside the gene matches: 7. The CDR3 DNA reads as TGTGCCAGCAGTCAGGGACAGGGGGGTATCAACTATGGCTACACCTTC. Amino acids: CASSQGQGGINYGYTF.

This clonotype has more than one count but fewer than ten. The chain couples TRBV20-1 to TRBJ1-2, with no clear D. The germline V and J ends were trimmed by 8 bases and 0 bases, with 10 bases remaining between them. This CDR3 is built from 12 residues. CDR1 is DFQATT and CDR2 is SNEGSKA in the germline V gene (reference sequence). CDR3 region: CSPSGTNYGYTF. In DNA, the CDR3 is TGCAGTCCCTCTGGGACTAACTATGGCTACACCTTC.

This clonotype came up a few times. The rearrangement uses TRBV11-2 and TRBJ2-3, with D uncertain. Germline CDR1 reads SGHAT; CDR2 reads FQNNGV. V shed 7 bases and J shed 2 bases, with 7 bases lying between them. The CDR3 loop spans 12 amino acids. The CDR3 loop reads CASTPYTDTQYF. The DNA of the CDR3 is TGTGCCAGCACCCCCTACACAGATACGCAGTATTTT.

The chain joins TRBV3-1 to TRBJ2-5, with TRBD2 identical over 14 bases. The trim removed 3 bases at V and 2 bases at J, leaving 5 bases unmatched. The germline V gene encodes CDR1 LGHDT and CDR2 YNNKEL (reference sequence). The CDR3 is 17 residues long. The CDR3 here is CASSQRTSGGTQETQYF. DNA of the CDR3: TGTGCCAGCAGCCAGAGGACTAGCGGGGGGACTCAAGAGACCCAGTACTTC.

V gene TRBV5-1 combines with J gene TRBJ2-3; D is unclear. The CDR3 is made up of 15 amino acids. Trimming took 2 bases from V and 4 from J, leaving 14 bases between them. Germline CDR1 reads SGHRS; CDR2 reads YFSETQ. CDR3 bases: TGCGCCAGCAGCTTACAAGGGTCGGGCGCAGATACGCAGTATTTT. Amino acids: CASSLQGSGADTQYF.

The chain combines TRBV5-1 with TRBJ2-7; maybe TRBD2 (5 bases). CDR3 length: 15 amino acids. Trimming removed 4 bases at V and 2 bases at J, with 16 bases between. Germline V gene data show CDR1 as SGHRS and CDR2 as YFSETQ. The CDR3 nucleotides are TGCGCCAGCAGCCGCCCGGAGGTCCTGACCTACGAGCAGTACTTC. Its protein product is CASSRPEVLTYEQYF.

The CDR3 loop is CASSPPGMASITDTQYF. CDR3 DNA: TGTGCCAGCTCACCACCGGGGATGGCGAGTATCACAGATACGCAGTATTTT. The V gene is TRBV18, the J gene TRBJ2-3; no clear D. The V end was cut by 0 bases, the J end by 2 bases, with 15 bases between. The germline CDR1 and CDR2 sequences are KGHSH and LQKENI. This CDR3 spans 17 amino acids.

V gene TRBV6-5 combines with J gene TRBJ2-7, with a weak D call TRBD1 (6 bases). CDR3 size: 17 residues. Trimming left V 2 bases short and J 0 bases short, with 17 bases between. Looked up from germline, CDR1 is MNHEY and CDR2 is SVGAGI. This CDR3 reads CASSYAFPQGSSYEQYF. CDR3 sequence (DNA): TGTGCCAGCAGTTACGCCTTTCCTCAGGGGAGCTCCTACGAGCAGTACTTC.

This clonotype showed up just a few times. The chain is built from TRBV25-1 and TRBJ2-5, with D unclear. TRBJ2-7 matches the DNA end more closely, so the J call is doubtful. Germline V lookup: CDR1 MGHDK, CDR2 SYGVNS. The CDR3 totals 14 residues. CDR3 sequence reads: CASSNPGPTYEQYF. DNA of the CDR3: TGTGCCAGCAGTAATCCCGGGCCAACCTACGAGCAGTACTTC.

Here the CDR3 reads CASSIGGAKNIQYF. DNA for the CDR3: TGTGCCAGCAGCATCGGGGGTGCCAAAAACATTCAGTACTTC. V is TRBV13 and J is TRBJ2-4, with D perhaps TRBD2 (6 bases). Trimming left V 5 bases short and J 1 base short, with 9 bases between. The CDR3 runs 14 residues. The V gene's germline CDR1 is PRHDT and CDR2 FYEKMQ (reference sequence).

This clonotype has only a few counts. The chain couples TRBV3-1 to TRBJ2-7, with 10 bases matching TRBD2. The germline CDR1 and CDR2 sequences are LGHDT and YNNKEL (reference sequence). Losses at the gene ends were 6 bases for V and 4 bases for J; bases not matched to a gene: 9. The CDR3 runs 15 residues. The CDR3 is CASSVLAGDLYEQYF. CDR3 nucleotide sequence: TGTGCCAGCAGTGTCCTAGCGGGAGATTTGTACGAGCAGTACTTC.

The V and J genes are TRBV6-5 and TRBJ2-3; D is tentatively TRBD1 or TRBD2 (5 bases each). Germline assignment: CDR1 MNHEY and CDR2 SVGAGI. CDR3 length equals 16 residues. Trimming took 3 bases from V and 0 from J, leaving 13 bases between them. CDR3 loop: CASSYRDGPSTDTQYF. CDR3 coding DNA: TGTGCCAGCAGTTATCGGGACGGTCCGAGCACAGATACGCAGTATTTT.

This clonotype was counted at least ten times. The chain carries TRBV12-3 or TRBV12-4 and TRBJ1-2, with D unresolved. The CDR3 covers 11 residues. With 8 bases removed from V and 2 bases from J, the gap between germline ends came to 6 bases. This CDR3 is CASRLNYGYTF. The CDR3 nucleotides read TGTGCCAGCCGACTAAACTATGGCTACACCTTC.

This clonotype was observed a handful of times. CDR3 residues: CASRETGGAVNEQFF. Here the CDR3 DNA reads TGTGCCAGCAGGGAGACAGGGGGCGCGGTAAATGAGCAGTTCTTC. J is TRBJ2-1 and V is TRBV2, with 10 positions matching TRBD1. Germline V CDR1 and CDR2: SNHLY, FYNNEI. This CDR3 has 15 residues. Germline trimming cut 6 bases from V and 7 bases from J; bases unmatched to any gene: 9.

The chain is built from TRBV6-5 and TRBJ1-1; D not certain. Per germline, CDR1 MNHEY and CDR2 SVGAGI. V gave up 5 bases and J gave up 1 base, with 14 bases separating them. CDR3 length: 15 residues. The CDR3 loop reads CASSPYGRGNTEAFF. In nucleotides, the CDR3 is TGTGCCAGCAGTCCCTACGGAAGAGGGAACACTGAAGCTTTCTTT.

This chain joins TRBV6-1 and TRBJ1-5; 7 bases align to TRBD1. CDR3 length: 15 residues. J gave up 6 bases and V 6 bases, and 11 bases lay outside the gene matches. CDR1 and CDR2 from the germline V gene are MNHNS and SASEGT. DNA for the CDR3: TGTGCCAGCAGATATAGGACAGGAGAGACTCAGCCCCAGCATTTT. It translates to CASRYRTGETQPQHF.

This clonotype showed up just once. This chain connects TRBV20-1 to TRBJ2-7; D is unclear. Germline V CDR1 and CDR2: DFQATT, SNEGSKA (reference sequence). The V end was cut by 1 base, the J end by 5 bases, with 6 bases between. This CDR3 contains 11 residues. The CDR3 DNA follows: TGCAGTGCTAGAGTGGTCGACGAGCAGTACTTC. It yields the protein CSARVVDEQYF.

This clonotype was recorded at least ten times. At one boundary the junction diverges from the germline segment, which might be a read error. The J gene is TRBJ2-7, the V gene TRBV25-1; possibly TRBD2 for D (5 bases). CDR3 length: 13 amino acids. CDR1 and CDR2 from the germline V gene are MGHDK and SYGVNS. DNA of the CDR3: TGCGCCAGCAGTGAGTCGGGGAGCTACGAGCAGTACTTC. Translated: CASSESGSYEQYF.

The gene calls are TRBV6-1 and TRBJ2-4; D gene unclear. The CDR3 loop spans 17 amino acids. From germline, CDR1 is MNHNS and CDR2 SASEGT. V was shortened by 0 bases and J by 0 bases, with 12 bases between the two germline ends. CDR3 DNA sequence: TGTGCCAGCAGTGAAGCGGGATCAACCGTAGCCAAAAACATTCAGTACTTC. It yields the protein CASSEAGSTVAKNIQYF.

This clonotype was seen a few times. At one boundary the junction diverges from the germline segment, which might be a read error. The gene calls are TRBV12-3 or TRBV12-4 and TRBJ2-7, with D maybe TRBD1 (6 bases). The CDR3 length is 15 residues. CDR3 in amino acids: CASSLGTLSSYEQYF. The DNA of the CDR3 is TGCGCCAGCAGCCTCGGGACACTCAGCTCCTACGAGCAGTACTTC.

There are many counts of this clonotype. The V and J genes are TRBV5-1 and TRBJ2-7; D remains ambiguous. The CDR3 is 14 residues long. The germline CDR1 and CDR2 sequences are SGHRS and YFSETQ. The V gene lost 0 bases and the J gene lost 1 base, with 8 bases spanning the gap. This CDR3 is CASSLGSPSYEQYF. In DNA form, the CDR3 reads TGCGCCAGCAGCTTGGGCTCCCCTTCCTACGAGCAGTACTTC. Full variable domain (rest looked up from reference TRBV5-1 and TRBJ2-7): KAGVTQTPRYLIKTRGQQVTLSCSPISGHRSVSWYQQTPGQGLQFLFEYFSETQRNKGNFPGRFSGRQFSNSRSEMNVSTLELGDSALYLCASSLGSPSYEQYFGPGTRLTVT.

The count of this clonotype is one. The V gene is TRBV7-9, the J gene TRBJ1-2; no reliable D call. Germline-derived CDR1 and CDR2 are SEHNR and FQNEAQ (reference sequence). The CDR3 loop spans 15 amino acids. Trimming removed 2 bases at V and 1 base at J, with 11 bases between. CDR3 in amino acids: CASSLRGSLNYGYTF. CDR3 nucleotide sequence: TGTGCCAGCAGCTTACGAGGATCTCTTAACTATGGCTACACCTTC.

This chain joins TRBV24-1 and TRBJ2-2, with 9 positions matching TRBD1. Germline trimming cut 4 bases from V and 7 bases from J; bases unmatched to any gene: 9. This CDR3 has 16 residues. CDR1 and CDR2 from the germline V gene are KGHDR and SFDVKD. The CDR3 is CATSDTGDREVGELFF. CDR3 in DNA: TGTGCCACCAGTGACACCGGGGACAGGGAAGTCGGGGAGCTGTTTTTT.